This T cell receptor beta chain comes out of a study of blood T cells in healthy people across ages. Primers used in a second PCR of roughly 6 to 12 cycles were a sample-barcoded 5' primer and a J-beta primer mix. TCRdb itself ran the 5' RACE reads through MiXCR, one entry per CDR3 protein. The repertoire includes over 1,500,000 distinct CDR3 sequences, less than 50% of them detected once, and roughly 2.1% sits in the top ten. V was pared by 5 bases and J by 6 bases, with 12 bases between. The CDR3 has 13 residues. Looked up from germline, CDR1 is KGHDR and CDR2 is SFDVKD. Whole-study findings and limits: Naive T cell percentage strongly correlated with TCR beta diversity.

A remark on this clonotype: What it binds is unknown.

The V and J genes are TRBV24-1 and TRBJ1-2; D ambiguous. Sequenced: blood. The clonotype originates from a woman aged 40 to 55 in good health. Here the CDR3 DNA reads TGTGCCACCAGTGGGATTAATCGAGATGGCTACACCTTC. Residues: CATSGINRDGYTF.